This passage covers 21 T cell receptor beta chains from one sample sequenced in a study of blood T cell repertoires in COVID-19. Libraries were prepared by immunoSEQ multiplex PCR; TCRdb keeps only in-frame clonotypes and omits some of them. Of fewer than 70,000 clones listed, around 88% are singletons. Sequencing input: peripheral blood. The source of these receptors is a man aged 40-55 years with COVID-19, enrolled during active disease.

The sample holds one count of this clone. V is TRBV2 and J is TRBJ2-5; TRBD2 might be the D (6 bases). V dropped 6 bases and J dropped 5 bases, with 13 bases sitting between them. Germline V gene lookup returns CDR1 SNHLY and CDR2 FYNNEI. CDR3 length equals 13 residues. The CDR3 spells CASREGLGETQYF. For the CDR3, the DNA is TGTGCCAGCAGGGAGGGCCTGGGGGAGACCCAGTACTTC.

This clone was counted once. V gene TRBV6-5 combines with J gene TRBJ2-2, with TRBD2 as a possible D gene (6 bases). This CDR3 is 15 amino acids long. Germline V lookup: CDR1 MNHEY, CDR2 SVGAGI. The germline V and J ends were trimmed by 3 bases and 4 bases, with 12 bases remaining between them. The CDR3: CASSYRTEGTGELFF. The CDR3, as DNA: TGTGCCAGCAGTTATAGGACGGAGGGCACCGGGGAGCTGTTTTTT.

The rearrangement links TRBV19 to TRBJ1-4; weak D call: TRBD1 (6 bases). V gave up 5 bases and J gave up 4 bases, with 17 bases separating them. This CDR3 is 16 amino acids long. The germline V gene has CDR1 LNHDA and CDR2 SQIVND (reference sequence). The chain's CDR3 is CASSPGGASYNEKLFF. The CDR3 DNA is TGTGCCAGTAGTCCCGGGGGGGCGAGCTATAATGAAAAACTGTTTTTT.

The chain uses TRBV11-2 and TRBJ1-2; TRBD1 matches at 10 bases. CDR1 SGHAT and CDR2 FQNNGV come from the germline V gene. J gave up 7 bases and V 5 bases, and 10 bases lay outside the gene matches. The CDR3 length is 15 residues. CDR3 loop: CASSPQDRGIGGYTF. CDR3 in DNA: TGTGCCAGCAGCCCTCAGGACAGGGGGATAGGTGGCTACACCTTC.

The rearrangement uses TRBV18 and TRBJ1-5; D is unresolved. V shed 3 bases and J shed 6 bases, with 12 bases lying between them. Germline V gene sequence: CDR1 KGHSH, CDR2 LQKENI. The CDR3 totals 14 residues. The CDR3 DNA is TGTGCCAGCTCACCCGCGCCAGGATCTCAGCCCCAGCATTTT. Its protein is CASSPAPGSQPQHF.

This clone was seen a handful of times. J is TRBJ2-4 and V is TRBV27, with D perhaps TRBD2 (6 bases). Trimming removed 2 bases from V and 6 bases from J, with 11 bases in between. CDR1 and CDR2 (germline): MNHEY, SMNVEV (reference sequence). The CDR3 is made up of 14 amino acids. The DNA for the CDR3 is TGTGCCAGCAGTTTAGGGGGGACGAGAAACATTCAGTACTTC. Translation: CASSLGGTRNIQYF.

The gene calls are TRBV3-1 (or the pseudogene TRBV3-2) and TRBJ2-1; 8 positions agree with TRBD2. Looked up from germline, CDR1 is LGHDT and CDR2 is YNNKEL (reference sequence). This CDR3 has 16 amino acids. V shed 6 bases, J shed 4 bases, and the junction held 11 bases outside the gene matches. CDR3 nucleotides: TGTGCCAGCAGGCCCACGGACCGGGGGGGGTACAATGAGCAGTTCTTC. Translation: CASRPTDRGGYNEQFF.

This sequence joins TRBV19 and TRBJ1-2; 9 nucleotides match TRBD1. In germline, CDR1 is LNHDA, CDR2 SQIVND (reference sequence). J gave up 4 bases and V 6 bases, and 15 bases lay outside the gene matches. The CDR3 length is 17 residues. DNA of the CDR3: TGTGCCAGTAGCTTAAAGGACAGGGGATTTCCGATCTATGGCTACACCTTC. This gives the protein CASSLKDRGFPIYGYTF.

The V and J genes are TRBV15 and TRBJ2-3; no definite D call. The V gene's germline CDR1 is LNHNV and CDR2 YYDKDF (reference sequence). Between the trimmed V and J ends, which lost 1 base and 0 bases, there was a span of 8 bases. CDR3 size: 15 residues. CDR3 coding DNA: TGTGCCACCAGCAGAGTACAACAAAGCACAGATACGCAGTATTTT. Its translation: CATSRVQQSTDTQYF.

This chain connects TRBV7-9 to TRBJ1-2, with 7 bases matching TRBD1. There are 14 residues in the CDR3. After removal of 5 bases from V and 6 bases from J, the junction contained 9 bases not matched to a gene. Germline CDR1 reads SEHNR; CDR2 reads FQNEAQ (reference sequence). The CDR3, as DNA: TGTGCCAGCAGCCCCCAGACAGGGATAAATGGCTACACCTTC. It translates to CASSPQTGINGYTF.

The chain joins TRBV19 to TRBJ1-2; D is ambiguous. Trimming pared 6 bases from V and 0 bases from J, leaving 11 bases between. This CDR3 has 14 amino acids. The germline CDR1 and CDR2 sequences are LNHDA and SQIVND (reference sequence). The CDR3 coding sequence is TGTGCCAGTAGCGCTACTGTAACTAACTATGGCTACACCTTC. Encoded protein: CASSATVTNYGYTF.

V usage is TRBV6-5 and J usage is TRBJ2-3; D unclear. The V end lost 7 bases, the J end lost 3 bases, and 11 bases lay between the germline ends. The CDR3 extends over 13 amino acids. The germline V gene encodes CDR1 MNHEY and CDR2 SVGAGI. CDR3 DNA: TGTGCCAGCACGGTTTTAGTGACAGATACGCAGTATTTT. Amino acid sequence: CASTVLVTDTQYF.

The V and J genes are TRBV6-1 and TRBJ1-1; TRBD1 aligns across 10 bases. The CDR3 contains 13 residues. Germline CDR1 MNHNS, CDR2 SASEGT. The J segment lost 8 bases and the V segment lost 3 bases, leaving 3 bases of the junction unmatched. The CDR3 DNA is TGTGCCAGCAGTGAGGGGGGACAGGGGGAAGCTTTCTTT. Its protein product is CASSEGGQGEAFF.

The rearrangement links TRBV10-3 to TRBJ2-1, with 12 nucleotides matching TRBD1. J lost 7 bases, V lost 0 bases, and 4 bases had no gene match. The germline CDR1 and CDR2 sequences are ENHRY and SYGVKD. The CDR3 spans 16 residues. The CDR3 sequence is CAISESGTGGLNEQFF. The CDR3, as DNA: TGTGCCATCAGTGAGTCTGGGACAGGGGGCTTGAATGAGCAGTTCTTC.

The J gene is TRBJ1-4, the V gene TRBV6-5; TRBD1 agrees at 7 bases. CDR1 and CDR2 (germline): MNHEY, SVGAGI. This CDR3 is built from 13 residues. The V segment lost 7 bases and the J segment 3 bases; nucleotides outside the gene matches: 2. The CDR3 DNA reads TGTGCCAGCAAGGGGACAGCTAATGAAAAACTGTTTTTT. Amino acids: CASKGTANEKLFF.

This clone has only one observation. The chain joins TRBV10-3 to TRBJ1-1; D is unclear. The CDR3 extends over 15 amino acids. Between the trimmed V and J ends, which lost 1 base and 3 bases, there was a span of 12 bases. Germline V gives CDR1 ENHRY, CDR2 SYGVKD. CDR3 sequence (DNA): TGTGCCATCAGTGAGTACTTGGGCTCGGACACTGAAGCTTTCTTT. It translates to CAISEYLGSDTEAFF.

This rearrangement joins TRBV2 to TRBJ2-3; no definite D call. Germline values: CDR1 SNHLY, CDR2 FYNNEI. The CDR3 extends over 14 amino acids. V lost 11 bases and J 4 bases, leaving 19 bases between the germline ends. The CDR3 nucleotides are TGTGCCTCTCACCTCAGTCTAGTTGCAGATACGCAGTATTTT. Protein product: CASHLSLVADTQYF.

CDR3 in amino acids: CASSLGGHLNTEAFF. CDR3 nucleotides: TGCGCCAGCAGCTTGGGGGGACACTTGAACACTGAAGCTTTCTTT. The J gene is TRBJ1-1, the V gene TRBV5-1; a possible D gene is TRBD1 (6 bases). This CDR3 is built from 15 residues. The V end lost 0 bases, the J end lost 0 bases, and 9 bases lay between the germline ends. CDR1 and CDR2 (germline): SGHRS, YFSETQ.

The chain uses TRBV6-2 or TRBV6-3 and TRBJ2-5; TRBD1 might be the D (7 bases). This CDR3 has 16 residues. Germline V lookup: CDR1 MNHEY, CDR2 SVGEGT. V dropped 0 bases and J dropped 5 bases, with 16 bases sitting between them. CDR3 in DNA: TGTGCCAGCAGTTACTCGAGTAGCAGGGGGAGGGAGACCCAGTACTTC. The encoded protein is CASSYSSSRGRETQYF.

The chain links TRBV30 to TRBJ1-6; the match to TRBD1 covers 8 bases. V lost 5 bases, J lost 12 bases, and 9 bases stayed unmatched. Germline CDR1 GTSNPN, CDR2 SVGIG (reference sequence). The CDR3 consists of 13 residues. CDR3 sequence: CAWGPGQVQPLHF. CDR3 nucleotide sequence: TGTGCCTGGGGACCGGGACAGGTCCAACCCCTCCACTTT.

This clone was observed a single time. This sequence joins TRBV12-3 or TRBV12-4 and TRBJ1-2, with 8 bases that match TRBD1. The CDR3 has 13 amino acids. After removal of 6 bases from V and 2 bases from J, the junction contained 2 bases not matched to a gene. The CDR3 nucleotides are TGTGCCAGCAGCGGACAGGGCAACTATGGCTACACCTTC. Its translation is CASSGQGNYGYTF.